In this sample, the clone carrying this T cell receptor (beta chain) turned up many times. TCRdb used MiXCR to reprocess the RT-PCR reads, holding one entry per CDR3 protein. The sample has about 480,000 distinct CDR3 sequences, 13% seen once. This record comes from a study of response to subunit inactivated influenza vaccine. This sequence was found in a man over 45 who received an inactivated influenza vaccine. Sequenced material: PBMCs from blood, taken 45 days after vaccination.

The DNA for the CDR3 is TGTGCCAGCAGCCAAGGGACAGACTCGTACCAAGAGACCCAGTACTTC. This translates into CASSQGTDSYQETQYF. This chain joins TRBV6-1 and TRBJ2-5, with 7 bases matching TRBD1. The J segment lost 0 bases and the V segment lost 6 bases, leaving 10 bases of the junction unmatched. This CDR3 is 16 amino acids long. The germline V gene has CDR1 MNHNS and CDR2 SASEGT.